A single sample gave rise to the 6 T cell receptor beta chains below, sequenced in a study of T cell changes during pregnancy in multiple sclerosis (dated by TCRdb to 2018 to 2020). The library came from the immunoSEQ multiplex PCR assay. Entries here come from immuneACCESS through TCRdb and include only in-frame sequences with V and J called. Some clones fail to appear in such tables; in the studies checked, an unresolved V gene covers under half of the shortfall, and the cause of the remainder is unknown. The sample includes roughly 69,000 clones, with approximately 91% observed a single time. The ten largest clonotypes hold approximately 1.5% of the sample. The sample here was peripheral blood, taken in the third trimester of pregnancy. The receptors stem from a female donor with multiple sclerosis, enrolled in a pregnancy study.

This clone was detected only once. The chain employs TRBV5-5 and TRBJ1-1, with D possibly matching TRBD1 (5 bases). Per the germline V gene, CDR1 is SGHKS and CDR2 is YYEKEE (reference sequence). The V and J ends lost 3 bases and 1 base respectively, with 7 bases between them. The CDR3 covers 13 residues. CDR3 in amino acids: CASSSQGNTEAFF. The DNA for the CDR3 is TGTGCCAGCAGCTCGCAGGGGAACACTGAAGCTTTCTTT.

The chain employs TRBV5-1 and TRBJ2-3, with D possibly being TRBD1 (5 bases). The CDR3 is 14 residues long. The germline gives CDR1 SGHRS, CDR2 YFSETQ. V gave up 4 bases and J gave up 3 bases, with 12 bases separating them. CDR3: CASSATGETDTQYF. The CDR3 bases are TGCGCCAGCAGCGCAACAGGAGAGACAGATACGCAGTATTTT.

The chain carries TRBV2 and TRBJ1-4, with TRBD1 matching over 9 bases. Germline values: CDR1 SNHLY, CDR2 FYNNEI. This CDR3 has 16 residues. V shed 7 bases and J 2 bases; nucleotides not matched to a gene: 8. CDR3 region: CASTRGQGVTNEKLFF. The DNA of the CDR3 is TGTGCCAGCACTAGGGGACAGGGAGTTACTAATGAAAAACTGTTTTTT.

The gene calls are TRBV10-2 and TRBJ1-1, with a weak D call TRBD1 (6 bases). Trimming shortened V by 7 bases and J by 1 base, and 16 bases separated the two germline ends. Looked up from germline, CDR1 is WSHSY and CDR2 is SAAADI. There are 15 residues in the CDR3. CDR3 DNA sequence: TGCGCCAGCACGAGAGGGGGATTTGAGAACACTGAAGCTTTCTTT. As protein: CASTRGGFENTEAFF.

V usage is TRBV7-3 and J usage is TRBJ2-3; 7 bases align to TRBD2. This CDR3 is 14 amino acids long. V trimming: 4 bases; J trimming: 2 bases; junction bases outside the gene matches: 3. Germline V lookup: CDR1 SGHTA, CDR2 FQGTGA. The CDR3 protein is CASSSSGNTDTQYF. The CDR3 bases are TGTGCCAGCAGCTCTAGCGGAAACACAGATACGCAGTATTTT.

This rearrangement joins TRBV7-9 to TRBJ1-2, with TRBD1 identical over 8 bases. Germline CDR1 reads SEHNR; CDR2 reads FQNEAQ (reference sequence). V gave up 7 bases and J gave up 2 bases; unmatched junction bases: 9. The CDR3 contains 15 residues. As DNA, the CDR3 is TGTGCCAGCACCACACCCAGGGGGCCGAACTATGGCTACACCTTC. Translating gives CASTTPRGPNYGYTF.